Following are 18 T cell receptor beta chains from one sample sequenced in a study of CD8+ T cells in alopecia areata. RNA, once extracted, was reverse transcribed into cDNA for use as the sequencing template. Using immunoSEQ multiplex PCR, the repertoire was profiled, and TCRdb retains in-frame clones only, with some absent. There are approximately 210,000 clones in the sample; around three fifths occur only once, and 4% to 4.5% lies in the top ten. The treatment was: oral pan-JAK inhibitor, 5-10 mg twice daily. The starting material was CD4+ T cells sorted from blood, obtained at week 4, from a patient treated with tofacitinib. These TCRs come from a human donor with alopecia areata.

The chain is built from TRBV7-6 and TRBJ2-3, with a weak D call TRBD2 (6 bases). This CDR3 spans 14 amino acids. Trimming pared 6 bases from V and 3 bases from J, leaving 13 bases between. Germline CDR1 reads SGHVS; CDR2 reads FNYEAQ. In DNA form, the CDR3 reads TGTGCCAGCAGTAGGAGGGAGCGAACAGATACGCAGTATTTT. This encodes CASSRRERTDTQYF.

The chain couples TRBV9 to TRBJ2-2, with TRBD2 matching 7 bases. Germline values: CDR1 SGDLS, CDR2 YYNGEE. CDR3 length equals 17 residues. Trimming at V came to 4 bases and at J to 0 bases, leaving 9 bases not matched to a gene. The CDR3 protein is CASSPAVRGTNTGELFF. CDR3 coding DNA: TGTGCCAGCAGCCCAGCAGTGCGGGGGACGAACACCGGGGAGCTGTTTTTT.

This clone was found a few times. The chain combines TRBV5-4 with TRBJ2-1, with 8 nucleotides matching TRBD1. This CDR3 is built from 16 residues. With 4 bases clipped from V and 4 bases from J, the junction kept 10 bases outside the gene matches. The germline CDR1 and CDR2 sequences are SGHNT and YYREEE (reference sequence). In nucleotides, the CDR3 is TGTGCCAGCAGCCCCGGACAGGGACCCTTATACAATGAGCAGTTCTTC. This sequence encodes CASSPGQGPLYNEQFF. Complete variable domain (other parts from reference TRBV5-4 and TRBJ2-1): ETGVTQSPTHLIKTRGQQVTLRCSSQSGHNTVSWYQQALGQGPQFIFQYYREEENGRGNFPPRFSGLQFPNYSSELNVNALELDDSALYLCASSPGQGPLYNEQFFGPGTRLTVL.

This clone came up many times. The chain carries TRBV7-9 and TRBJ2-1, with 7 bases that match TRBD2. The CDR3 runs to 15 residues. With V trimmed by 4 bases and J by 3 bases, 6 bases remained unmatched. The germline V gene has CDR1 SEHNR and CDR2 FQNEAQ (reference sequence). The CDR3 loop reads CASSSGLEIYNEQFF. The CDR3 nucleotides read TGTGCCAGCAGCTCAGGACTAGAAATCTACAATGAGCAGTTCTTC.

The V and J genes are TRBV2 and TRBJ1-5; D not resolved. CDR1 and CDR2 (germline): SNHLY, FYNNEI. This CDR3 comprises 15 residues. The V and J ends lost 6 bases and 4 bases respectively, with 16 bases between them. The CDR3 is CASSLQGLQNQPQHF. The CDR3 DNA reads TGTGCCAGCAGCCTACAAGGACTCCAGAATCAGCCCCAGCATTTT.

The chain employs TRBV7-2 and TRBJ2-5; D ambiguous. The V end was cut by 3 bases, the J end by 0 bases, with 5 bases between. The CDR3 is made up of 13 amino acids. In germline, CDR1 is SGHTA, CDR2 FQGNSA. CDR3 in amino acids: CASSFADQETQYF. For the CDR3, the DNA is TGTGCCAGCAGCTTCGCAGACCAAGAGACCCAGTACTTC. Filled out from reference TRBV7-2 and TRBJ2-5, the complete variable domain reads GAGVSQSPSNKVTEKGKDVELRCDPISGHTALYWYRQSLGQGLEFLIYFQGNSAPDKSGLPSDRFSAERTGGSVSTLTIQRTQQEDSAVYLCASSFADQETQYFGPGTRLLVL.

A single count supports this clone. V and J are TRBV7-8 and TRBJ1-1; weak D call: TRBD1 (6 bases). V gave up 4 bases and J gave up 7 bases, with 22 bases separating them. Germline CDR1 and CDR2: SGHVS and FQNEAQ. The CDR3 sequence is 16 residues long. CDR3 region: CASSSGRTVEKLEAFF. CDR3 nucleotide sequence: TGTGCCAGCAGCTCGGGGAGGACAGTAGAAAAACTTGAAGCTTTCTTT. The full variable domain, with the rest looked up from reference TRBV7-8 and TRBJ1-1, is GAGVSQSPRYKVAKRGQDVALRCDPISGHVSLFWYQQALGQGPEFLTYFQNEAQLDKSGLPSDRFFAERPEGSVSTLKIQRTQQEDSAVYLCASSSGRTVEKLEAFFGQGTRLTVV.

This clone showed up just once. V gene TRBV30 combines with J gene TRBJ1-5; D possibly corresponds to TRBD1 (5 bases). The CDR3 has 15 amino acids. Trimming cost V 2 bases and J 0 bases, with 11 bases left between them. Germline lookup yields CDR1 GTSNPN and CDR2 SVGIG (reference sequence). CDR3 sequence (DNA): TGTGCCTGGAGTCCCGGGACTTATAGCAATCAGCCCCAGCATTTT. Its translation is CAWSPGTYSNQPQHF. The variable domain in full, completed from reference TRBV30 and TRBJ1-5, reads SQTIHQWPATLVQPVGSPLSLECTVEGTSNPNLYWYRQAAGRGLQLLFYSVGIGQISSEVPQNLSASRPQDRQFILSSKKLLLSDSGFYLCAWSPGTYSNQPQHFGDGTRLSIL.

The CDR3 coding sequence is TGTGCCAGCAGTGCCGGGACAGGGTTGGATGGCTACACCTTC. Translating it yields CASSAGTGLDGYTF. The chain links TRBV6-5 to TRBJ1-2; TRBD1 matches 9 bases. Trimming at V came to 5 bases and at J to 6 bases, leaving 7 bases not matched to a gene. Germline CDR1 MNHEY, CDR2 SVGAGI. The CDR3 has 14 residues.

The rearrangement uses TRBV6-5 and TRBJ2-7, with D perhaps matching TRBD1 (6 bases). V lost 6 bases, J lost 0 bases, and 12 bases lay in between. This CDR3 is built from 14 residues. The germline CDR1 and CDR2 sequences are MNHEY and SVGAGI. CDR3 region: CASRLDRSSYEQYF. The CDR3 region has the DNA TGTGCCAGCAGACTAGACAGGTCCTCCTACGAGCAGTACTTC.

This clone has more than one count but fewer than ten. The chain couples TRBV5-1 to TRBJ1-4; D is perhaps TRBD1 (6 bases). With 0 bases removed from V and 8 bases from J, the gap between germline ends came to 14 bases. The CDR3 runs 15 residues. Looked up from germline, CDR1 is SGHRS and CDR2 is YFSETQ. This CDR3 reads CASSLERGAQEKLFF. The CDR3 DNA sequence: TGCGCCAGCAGCTTGGAAAGGGGGGCGCAGGAAAAACTGTTTTTT.

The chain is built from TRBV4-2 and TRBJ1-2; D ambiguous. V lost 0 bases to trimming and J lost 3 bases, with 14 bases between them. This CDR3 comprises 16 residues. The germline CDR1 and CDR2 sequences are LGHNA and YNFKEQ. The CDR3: CASSQDLTAFYYGYTF. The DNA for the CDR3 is TGTGCCAGCAGCCAAGATCTAACGGCTTTTTACTATGGCTACACCTTC.

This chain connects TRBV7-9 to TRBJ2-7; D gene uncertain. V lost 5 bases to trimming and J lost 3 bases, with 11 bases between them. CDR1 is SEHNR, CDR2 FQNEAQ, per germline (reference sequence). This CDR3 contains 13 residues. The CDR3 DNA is TGTGCCAGCAGCCGTGGAACGCTCTACGAGCAGTACTTC. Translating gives CASSRGTLYEQYF. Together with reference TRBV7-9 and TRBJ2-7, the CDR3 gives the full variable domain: DTGVSQNPRHKITKRGQNVTFRCDPISEHNRLYWYRQTLGQGPEFLTYFQNEAQLEKSRLLSDRFSAERPKGSFSTLEIQRTEQGDSAMYLCASSRGTLYEQYFGPGTRLTVT.

Here the CDR3 reads CASSNGQGNEQFF. DNA for the CDR3: TGCGCCAGCAGCAACGGACAGGGCAATGAGCAGTTCTTC. V gene TRBV5-1 combines with J gene TRBJ2-1; the match to TRBD1 covers 8 bases. CDR3 length: 13 residues. J was trimmed by 6 bases and V by 4 bases; bases with no gene match: 3. Germline CDR1 is SGHRS and CDR2 is YFSETQ.

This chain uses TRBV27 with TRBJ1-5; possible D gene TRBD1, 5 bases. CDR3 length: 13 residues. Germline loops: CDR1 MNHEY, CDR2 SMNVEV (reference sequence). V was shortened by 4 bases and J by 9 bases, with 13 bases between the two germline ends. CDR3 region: CASSSQVSGPQHF. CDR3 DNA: TGTGCCAGCAGTTCACAGGTTTCGGGGCCCCAGCATTTT.

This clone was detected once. CDR3 DNA: TGTGCCAGCAGCCTCCGGGACAGCCTCCGTTCCACCTTC. Encoded protein: CASSLRDSLRSTF. V is TRBV7-9 and J is TRBJ1-2, with TRBD1 identical over 7 bases. V gave up 5 bases and J gave up 13 bases; unmatched junction bases: 13. The CDR3 runs 13 residues. Looked up from germline, CDR1 is SEHNR and CDR2 is FQNEAQ (reference sequence).

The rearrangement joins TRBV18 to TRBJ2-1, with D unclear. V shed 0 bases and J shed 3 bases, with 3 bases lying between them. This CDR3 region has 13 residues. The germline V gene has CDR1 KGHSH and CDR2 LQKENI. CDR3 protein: CASSPPRYNEQFF. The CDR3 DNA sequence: TGTGCCAGCTCACCACCGCGCTACAATGAGCAGTTCTTC.

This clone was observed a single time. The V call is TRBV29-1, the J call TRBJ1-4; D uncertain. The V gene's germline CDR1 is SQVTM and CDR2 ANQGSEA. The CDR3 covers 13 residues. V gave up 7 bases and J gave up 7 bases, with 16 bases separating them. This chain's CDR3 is CSAFGTGFEKLFF. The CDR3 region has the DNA TGCAGCGCCTTCGGCACCGGGTTTGAAAAACTGTTTTTT. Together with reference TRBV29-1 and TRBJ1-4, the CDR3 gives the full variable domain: SAVISQKPSRDICQRGTSLTIQCQVDSQVTMMFWYRQQPGQSLTLIATANQGSEATYESGFVIDKFPISRPNLTFSTLTVSNMSPEDSSIYLCSAFGTGFEKLFFGSGTQLSVL.